The TCR beta chain under discussion was sequenced for a study of blood T cell repertoires in COVID-19. Study details: Acute and convalescent COVID-19 specimens originated in the United States, Italy and Spain. Sample material is recorded as cDNA or gDNA derived from T cells, B-cell-depleted T cells, or PBMCs.

Losses at the gene ends were 5 bases for V and 8 bases for J; bases not matched to a gene: 4. Germline V gene sequence: CDR1 SGHTA, CDR2 FQGTGA. This CDR3 region has 12 residues. In the original processing: Amplification from reference gene primers served as the basis for estimated nucleated cell counts. TCRdb keeps only in-frame clones here, not all; method: immunoSEQ multiplex PCR. V and J calls plus clone size are reproduced from that table; the DNA served to infer D and trimming. The repertoire consists of 90,000 to 150,000 clones, with roughly four fifths occurring once and the leading ten covering roughly a tenth.

V is TRBV7-3 and J is TRBJ1-1; TRBD1 matches at 8 bases. The sequenced sample consisted of peripheral blood. This sequence was found in a human donor in a cohort sampled during active COVID-19. CDR3 residues: CASSTGTGEAFF. In DNA, the CDR3 is TGTGCCAGCAGCACCGGGACAGGAGAAGCTTTCTTT. Filled out from reference TRBV7-3 and TRBJ1-1, the complete variable domain reads GAGVSQTPSNKVTEKGKYVELRCDPISGHTALYWYRQSLGQGPEFLIYFQGTGAADDSGLPNDRFFAVRPEGSVSTLKIQRTERGDSAVYLCASSTGTGEAFFGQGTRLTVV.